The 22 T cell receptor beta chains in this list originate from one sample, sequenced in a study of human T cells and chemical hapten exposure. TCRdb re-called the RACE reads with MiXCR, one entry per CDR3 protein. The sample lists roughly 150,000 distinct CDR3 sequences, 28% occurring once. Time point defined: patch test 3, about 24 weeks after DPC sensitization. Treatment indicated: therapeutic diphenylcyclopropenone sensitization with weekly scalp DPC. This specimen consisted of whole blood, obtained in connection with sensitization to the hapten diphenylcyclopropenone (DPC). Receptor source: a woman younger than 35 with alopecia areata. Some clones in this sample may be carry-over from other donors' samples.

In its sample, this clonotype was seen a few times. V and J are TRBV27 and TRBJ2-3; unclear D gene. V was clipped by 9 bases and J by 5 bases, with 12 bases between them. Germline CDR1 and CDR2: MNHEY and SMNVEV (reference sequence). The CDR3 has 12 amino acids. In DNA form, the CDR3 reads TGTGCCAGTTATCGGAACGTAGATACGCAGTATTTT. Its translation is CASYRNVDTQYF.

The CDR3 DNA follows: TGTGCCAGCACCTCAAAGGGCCGCGAGACCCAGTACTTC. The encoded protein is CASTSKGRETQYF. The chain employs TRBV7-2 and TRBJ2-5; D is uncertain. The CDR3 runs 13 residues. The germline gives CDR1 SGHTA, CDR2 FQGNSA. V lost 7 bases and J lost 5, with 14 bases in between.

This clonotype has more than one count but fewer than ten. The rearrangement links TRBV6-2 or TRBV6-3 to TRBJ2-1; TRBD2 matches at 9 bases. Germline CDR1 reads MNHEY; CDR2 reads SVGEGT. This CDR3 is 15 amino acids long. The ends lost 7 bases at V and 9 bases at J; junction bases unmatched: 13. The CDR3 loop reads CASTSPGLAFTEQFF. The CDR3, as DNA: TGTGCCAGCACCTCTCCGGGACTAGCTTTCACTGAGCAGTTCTTC.

The rearrangement links TRBV4-1 to TRBJ2-1; 10 nucleotides match TRBD2. V lost 1 base, J lost 8 bases, and 5 bases stayed unmatched. The CDR3 contains 15 residues. Germline values: CDR1 MGHRA, CDR2 YSYEKL. The chain's CDR3 is CASSQVAGGGYEQFF. The DNA for the CDR3 is TGCGCCAGCAGCCAAGTAGCGGGAGGAGGCTATGAGCAGTTCTTC.

In its sample, this clonotype was seen a few times. V usage is TRBV7-9 and J usage is TRBJ2-5; 7 bases agree with TRBD2. CDR1 is SEHNR and CDR2 is FQNEAQ in the germline V gene (reference sequence). V was clipped by 6 bases and J by 5 bases; unmatched bases: 9. The CDR3 extends over 14 amino acids. The CDR3 coding sequence is TGTGCCAGCAGGTTAAGGGAGGGCCTGGAGACCCAGTACTTC. Its translation is CASRLREGLETQYF. The full variable domain, its missing parts supplied by reference TRBV7-9 and TRBJ2-5, is DTGVSQNPRHKITKRGQNVTFRCDPISEHNRLYWYRQTLGQGPEFLTYFQNEAQLEKSRLLSDRFSAERPKGSFSTLEIQRTEQGDSAMYLCASRLREGLETQYFGPGTRLLVL.

This sequence joins TRBV29-1 and TRBJ2-1; TRBD2 matches 10 bases. Per the germline V gene, CDR1 is SQVTM and CDR2 is ANQGSEA. The CDR3 spans 12 residues. The CDR3 sequence: CNTASGGNEQFF. The CDR3 nucleotides read TGCAATACGGCTAGCGGGGGCAATGAGCAGTTCTTC.

This clonotype was counted between two and nine times. The V gene is TRBV20-1, the J gene TRBJ1-3; 10 bases match TRBD1. This CDR3 contains 13 residues. Germline V CDR1 and CDR2: DFQATT, SNEGSKA (reference sequence). V was pared by 6 bases and J by 3 bases, with 2 bases of the junction left unmatched. In DNA, the CDR3 is TGCAGTGCCAGGGACAGGGGTGGAAACACCATATATTTT. Residues: CSARDRGGNTIYF.

In its sample, this clonotype was seen a few times. The chain links TRBV29-1 to TRBJ2-1, with 10 positions matching TRBD2. Germline loops: CDR1 SQVTM, CDR2 ANQGSEA. The V gene end was trimmed by 3 bases and the J gene end by 15 bases; junction bases not matched to a gene: 20. The CDR3 totals 16 residues. Here the CDR3 DNA reads TGCAGCGTTGACAGGACTAGCGGAGGGAGTCCGGAGGGGGGGTTCTTC. Its translation is CSVDRTSGGSPEGGFF.

A few counts support this clonotype. The J gene is TRBJ1-2, the V gene TRBV4-3; no definite D call. V shed 4 bases and J shed 4 bases, with 16 bases lying between them. This CDR3 spans 15 amino acids. CDR1 is LGHNA, CDR2 YSLEER, per germline. The CDR3, as DNA: TGCGCCAGCAGCCCCTTCTCGGGCGGAGTCTATGGCTACACCTTC. Its protein is CASSPFSGGVYGYTF.

The chain couples TRBV20-1 to TRBJ1-6; D gene ambiguous. CDR3 length: 19 amino acids. Germline lookup yields CDR1 DFQATT and CDR2 SNEGSKA (reference sequence). The V end was cut by 6 bases, the J end by 8 bases, with 32 bases between. The CDR3 sequence is CSAPTLPTRTPMEYSPLHF. The CDR3 DNA reads as TGCAGTGCCCCTACGCTCCCTACCCGGACGCCTATGGAGTATTCACCCCTCCACTTT.

Comments on this clonotype: This may be a read error: a much more frequent sequence differs by one nucleotide. The V gene is TRBV6-2 or TRBV6-3, the J gene TRBJ1-2; D is possibly TRBD1 (6 bases). The V end lost 8 bases, the J end lost 3 bases, and 16 bases lay between the germline ends. The CDR3 runs 14 residues. Germline CDR1 reads MNHEY; CDR2 reads SVGEGT. CDR3 in DNA: TGTGCCAGCCCGAACGGGGGCGGTGACTATGGCTACACCTTC. Its translation is CASPNGGGDYGYTF.

Only one count was recorded for this clonotype. DNA of the CDR3: TGCGCCAGCAGCCAAGCTGCCTTTAATGAAAAACTGTTTTTT. Its protein product is CASSQAAFNEKLFF. The chain uses TRBV4-3 and TRBJ1-4; no clear D gene. Germline CDR1 and CDR2: LGHNA and YSLEER. The CDR3 covers 14 residues. The V and J ends lost 1 base and 4 bases respectively, with 7 bases between them.

The chain joins TRBV11-2 to TRBJ1-1, with D possibly being TRBD1 (6 bases). Germline CDR1 reads SGHAT; CDR2 reads FQNNGV. The CDR3 spans 17 residues. V was cut by 4 bases and J by 1 base, with 19 bases left in between. CDR3 nucleotide sequence: TGTGCCAGCAGCTCTCTCTCGGTGCGGACAGAGAACACTGAAGCTTTCTTT. This encodes CASSSLSVRTENTEAFF.

This clonotype has just one count. V usage is TRBV4-3 and J usage is TRBJ2-1; weak D call: TRBD1 (5 bases). Between the trimmed V and J ends, which lost 3 bases and 8 bases, there was a span of 8 bases. Germline V gene sequence: CDR1 LGHNA, CDR2 YSLEER. The CDR3 sequence is 12 residues long. As DNA, the CDR3 is TGCGCCAGCAGCCATCGCAGGGATGAGCAGTTCTTC. This translates into CASSHRRDEQFF.

The chain carries TRBV4-1 and TRBJ2-1, with a tentative D call TRBD2 (6 bases). The CDR3 is 17 residues long. Germline CDR1 is MGHRA and CDR2 is YSYEKL. V shed 0 bases and J shed 0 bases, with 12 bases lying between them. CDR3 region: CASSQDLGRGSYNEQFF. CDR3 sequence (DNA): TGCGCCAGCAGCCAAGATCTCGGGCGGGGCTCCTACAATGAGCAGTTCTTC.

V and J are TRBV3-2 and TRBJ2-3; whether TRBD1, the table's D call, matches the DNA was not checked. TRBV3-2 is annotated as a pseudogene. There are 15 residues in the CDR3. The CDR3, as DNA: TGTGCCAGCAGCAATCTAGGGGGCCCGAGCGATACGCAGTATTTT. It codes for CASSNLGGPSDTQYF.

The rearrangement joins TRBV4-3 to TRBJ2-7; unclear D gene. The CDR3 has 14 residues. V was trimmed by 1 base and J by 2 bases, leaving 9 bases between them. Germline-derived CDR1 and CDR2 are LGHNA and YSLEER. CDR3 sequence (DNA): TGCGCCAGCAGCCAAGGTTCCCAGACCTACGAGCAGTACTTC. Its protein is CASSQGSQTYEQYF.

This clonotype was counted a few times. The genes are TRBV20-1 and TRBJ2-3; D could derive from TRBD1 or TRBD2 (6 bases each). The CDR3 is made up of 14 amino acids. Between the trimmed V and J ends, which lost 5 bases and 0 bases, there was a span of 12 bases. Germline V CDR1 and CDR2: DFQATT, SNEGSKA (reference sequence). The CDR3, as DNA: TGCAGTGCTCCCGAGGGGGGAAGCACAGATACGCAGTATTTT. Protein product: CSAPEGGSTDTQYF.

Note on this clonotype: The junction departs from the called germline gene at one end, perhaps through a read error. The chain recombines TRBV30 with TRBJ2-5; no firm D call. CDR1 and CDR2 from the germline V gene are GTSNPN and SVGIG (reference sequence). The CDR3 contains 13 residues. CDR3 amino acids: CAWSRAYQETRYF. The DNA of the CDR3 is TGTGCCTGGAGTCGGGCTTACCAAGAGACCCGGTACTTC.

This clonotype was counted only a few times. The chain combines TRBV5-5 with TRBJ2-4; perhaps TRBD2 as D (5 bases). Trimming left V 0 bases short and J 7 bases short, with 8 bases between. Per the germline V gene, CDR1 is SGHKS and CDR2 is YYEKEE (reference sequence). This CDR3 is 13 amino acids long. CDR3 sequence: CASSLDPGNIQYF. The CDR3 bases are TGTGCCAGCAGCTTGGATCCGGGGAACATTCAGTACTTC.

The chain carries TRBV6-2 or TRBV6-3 and TRBJ2-5; 9 bases fit TRBD2. CDR1 and CDR2 from the germline V gene are MNHEY and SVGEGT. Germline trimming cut 5 bases from V and 7 bases from J; bases unmatched to any gene: 8. This CDR3 is built from 14 residues. The CDR3 coding sequence is TGTGCCAGCAGTCGACTAGCGGACTTGCGGACCCAGTACTTC. It translates to CASSRLADLRTQYF.

This clonotype was observed a handful of times. The gene calls are TRBV25-1 and TRBJ1-1, with 7 bases matching TRBD1. The CDR3 runs 14 residues. From germline, CDR1 is MGHDK and CDR2 SYGVNS. The V segment lost 5 bases and the J segment 0 bases; nucleotides outside the gene matches: 3. CDR3: CASSKGAVNTEAFF. The DNA of the CDR3 is TGTGCCAGCAGTAAGGGGGCCGTGAACACTGAAGCTTTCTTT.